This entry lists 2 T cell receptor beta chains sequenced from one sample in a study of T-cell reconstitution after alpha-beta-depleted transplantation in children. Unique molecular identifiers tagged the TCRbeta library. TCRdb reanalysed the PCR reads using MiXCR and keeps one entry per CDR3 protein. Among about 610,000 distinct CDR3 sequences listed, over 9.5% were seen once. The sample in question was PBMCs from the stem cell graft donor, obtained from the stem cell graft. The receptors were sampled from a human donor who donated a stem cell graft to a child with acute myeloid leukemia.

This clonotype has more than one count but fewer than ten. The chain carries TRBV6-9 and TRBJ2-7; D perhaps matches TRBD1 (6 bases). The CDR3 spans 14 residues. V lost 7 bases to trimming and J lost 2 bases, with 15 bases between them. Germline CDR1 is MNHGY and CDR2 is SVAAGI. In DNA, the CDR3 is TGTGCCAGCAAGGTCAGGGGCAGGCCCTACGAGCAGTACTTC. Translating it yields CASKVRGRPYEQYF.

This clonotype was seen a few times. CDR3 in amino acids: CSASGGLAQIAEQFF. CDR3 bases: TGCAGTGCTAGTGGTGGACTCGCACAAATCGCTGAGCAGTTCTTC. The V and J genes are TRBV20-1 and TRBJ2-1; D possibly corresponds to TRBD2 (5 bases). Germline CDR1 reads DFQATT; CDR2 reads SNEGSKA (reference sequence). The germline V and J ends were trimmed by 3 bases and 9 bases, with 21 bases remaining between them. The CDR3 is 15 residues long.